The 27 T cell receptor beta chains given below trace back to one sample, sequenced in a study of technical replicates of blood from a handful of donors. Here immunoSEQ multiplex PCR was the method, and the copy in TCRdb shows in-frame clones only, minus some. The sample lists approximately 78,000 clones; roughly 95% were seen once. Sequenced material: T cells isolated from PBMCs. These receptors originate from a human donor in good health.

The chain combines TRBV28 with TRBJ2-4; D remains ambiguous. Trimming cost V 2 bases and J 0 bases, with 8 bases left between them. The germline V gene encodes CDR1 MDHEN and CDR2 SYDVKM. The CDR3 runs 15 residues. CDR3 region: CASSLGQAAKNIQYF. The CDR3 nucleotides read TGTGCCAGCAGTTTAGGGCAGGCAGCCAAAAACATTCAGTACTTC.

The chain uses TRBV5-1 and TRBJ2-1; no firm D call. This CDR3 spans 13 amino acids. CDR1 and CDR2 (germline): SGHRS, YFSETQ. The V gene lost 4 bases and the J gene lost 7 bases, with 12 bases spanning the gap. Here the CDR3 reads CASSAIPANEQFF. CDR3 nucleotides: TGCGCCAGCAGCGCCATTCCTGCGAATGAGCAGTTCTTC.

The chain carries TRBV15 and TRBJ2-2, with D perhaps matching TRBD1 (6 bases). The CDR3 contains 16 residues. The ends were cut back, 0 bases at V and 5 bases at J, with 13 bases in the middle. Germline values: CDR1 LNHNV, CDR2 YYDKDF (reference sequence). The CDR3 spells CATSRDKGGYTGELFF. DNA for the CDR3: TGTGCCACCAGCAGAGACAAAGGGGGTTATACCGGGGAGCTGTTTTTT.

The CDR3, as DNA: TGTGCCATCAGTGACCCAGGGTCTGGGGCCAACGTCCTGACTTTC. Amino acids: CAISDPGSGANVLTF. V usage is TRBV10-3 and J usage is TRBJ2-6, with D maybe TRBD1 (5 bases). The CDR3 sequence is 15 residues long. The germline gives CDR1 ENHRY, CDR2 SYGVKD. V lost 3 bases to trimming and J lost 1 base, with 7 bases between them.

This clone occurred once. This chain links TRBV7-9 with TRBJ2-4; no clear D. The V gene lost 1 base and the J gene lost 11 bases, with 9 bases spanning the gap. The germline V gene encodes CDR1 SEHNR and CDR2 FQNEAQ (reference sequence). The CDR3 is 12 residues long. This chain's CDR3 is CASSLGGTFQYF. In nucleotides, the CDR3 is TGTGCCAGCAGCTTAGGAGGTACATTTCAGTACTTC. The full variable domain, its missing parts supplied by reference TRBV7-9 and TRBJ2-4, is DTGVSQNPRHKITKRGQNVTFRCDPISEHNRLYWYRQTLGQGPEFLTYFQNEAQLEKSRLLSDRFSAERPKGSFSTLEIQRTEQGDSAMYLCASSLGGTFQYFGAGTRLSVL.

The chain joins TRBV2 to TRBJ1-5; the match to TRBD1 covers 10 bases. Looked up from germline, CDR1 is SNHLY and CDR2 is FYNNEI. The CDR3 has 15 amino acids. V was clipped by 5 bases and J by 3 bases; unmatched bases: 4. The CDR3 DNA sequence: TGTGCCAGCAGTAGGACAGGGGGAAACAATCAGCCCCAGCATTTT. Translated, it gives CASSRTGGNNQPQHF.

V usage is TRBV27 and J usage is TRBJ2-3; D is undetermined. V was cut by 4 bases and J by 6 bases, with 11 bases left in between. CDR1 is MNHEY, CDR2 SMNVEV, per germline (reference sequence). There are 13 residues in the CDR3. CDR3 in amino acids: CASSSLWADTQYF. For the CDR3, the DNA is TGTGCCAGCAGTTCCCTCTGGGCGGATACGCAGTATTTT.

This chain joins TRBV18 and TRBJ1-3; D is unresolved. The CDR3 sequence is 15 residues long. V was shortened by 8 bases and J by 2 bases, with 16 bases between the two germline ends. CDR1 and CDR2 from the germline V gene are KGHSH and LQKENI. This chain's CDR3 is CASLTTSPAGNTIYF. The CDR3 nucleotides read TGTGCCAGCCTCACCACAAGTCCAGCTGGAAACACCATATATTTT.

V and J are TRBV28 and TRBJ2-7; 7 bases agree with TRBD2. Unmatched junction bases numbered 7, after V lost 5 bases and J lost 0 bases. The germline V gene has CDR1 MDHEN and CDR2 SYDVKM. The CDR3 length is 15 residues. The CDR3 here is CASSKWGGRSYEQYF. The CDR3 DNA reads TGTGCCAGCAGTAAGTGGGGGGGTCGCTCCTACGAGCAGTACTTC.

This chain links TRBV6-6 with TRBJ1-5; D gene unclear. Per germline, CDR1 MNHNY and CDR2 SVGAGI (reference sequence). Trimming took 3 bases from V and 11 from J, leaving 8 bases between them. The CDR3 runs to 11 residues. CDR3 sequence reads: CASSYGGSQHF. The CDR3 DNA reads TGTGCCAGCAGTTATGGCGGGTCCCAGCATTTT.

A single count supports this clone. The CDR3 sequence is CASTGSLRALDYEQYF. The CDR3 DNA is TGTGCCAGCACCGGATCTCTGAGGGCCCTGGACTACGAGCAGTACTTC. The J gene is TRBJ2-7, the V gene TRBV11-2; TRBD2 might be the D (5 bases). V lost 7 bases, J lost 3 bases, and 22 bases lay in between. The CDR3 totals 16 residues. The germline CDR1 and CDR2 sequences are SGHAT and FQNNGV.

Written as DNA, the CDR3 is TGTGCCAGCAGTCTCTCCACAGATACGCAGTATTTT. It specifies CASSLSTDTQYF. This chain links TRBV27 with TRBJ2-3; D is undetermined. The germline V gene has CDR1 MNHEY and CDR2 SMNVEV (reference sequence). Trimming removed 5 bases from V and 2 bases from J, with 5 bases in between. The CDR3 sequence is 12 residues long.

V is TRBV15 and J is TRBJ2-1; possible D gene TRBD2, 5 bases. Germline CDR1 is LNHNV and CDR2 is YYDKDF (reference sequence). The ends were cut back, 8 bases at V and 4 bases at J, with 21 bases in the middle. The CDR3 sequence is 16 residues long. For the CDR3, the DNA is TGTGCCACCCGAAAAGAAGGGCTAGCCCTATACAATGAGCAGTTCTTC. As protein: CATRKEGLALYNEQFF.

This clone was detected only once. The V gene is TRBV6-6, the J gene TRBJ1-6; D is possibly TRBD1 (5 bases). V was shortened by 6 bases and J by 9 bases, with 9 bases between the two germline ends. Germline assignment: CDR1 MNHNY and CDR2 SVGAGI (reference sequence). The length of the CDR3 is 12 residues. CDR3 coding DNA: TGTGCCAGCAGGGCAGGGCTTTCACCCCTCCACTTT. Translating gives CASRAGLSPLHF.

The chain has TRBV7-9 and TRBJ1-1, with D perhaps matching TRBD1 (5 bases). The CDR3 runs to 15 residues. Germline V gene lookup returns CDR1 SEHNR and CDR2 FQNEAQ (reference sequence). V dropped 2 bases and J dropped 0 bases, with 10 bases sitting between them. The CDR3 sequence: CASSLQGRMNTEAFF. CDR3 coding DNA: TGTGCCAGCAGCTTACAGGGTCGGATGAACACTGAAGCTTTCTTT.

The gene calls are TRBV6-1 and TRBJ1-3, with a possible D match to TRBD1 (5 bases). V lost 6 bases and J lost 0, with 12 bases in between. The CDR3 has 15 amino acids. Germline CDR1 MNHNS, CDR2 SASEGT. The CDR3 DNA follows: TGTGCCAGCAGGCGAGACAGTCCCTCTGGAAACACCATATATTTT. Its protein product is CASRRDSPSGNTIYF.

The V and J genes are TRBV9 and TRBJ2-3; a weak D match, TRBD2 (6 bases). The germline V gene has CDR1 SGDLS and CDR2 YYNGEE. The CDR3 contains 15 residues. V lost 2 bases, J lost 0 bases, and 10 bases lay in between. CDR3 nucleotide sequence: TGTGCCAGCAGCGTTAGCGGAGAAAGCACAGATACGCAGTATTTT. Protein product: CASSVSGESTDTQYF.

The J gene is TRBJ1-1, the V gene TRBV4-1; a weak D match, TRBD1 (5 bases). Germline V gives CDR1 MGHRA, CDR2 YSYEKL. This CDR3 is 14 amino acids long. V lost 3 bases and J lost 0, with 8 bases in between. The CDR3 DNA is TGCGCCAGCAGCCATCGACAGCTGAACACTGAAGCTTTCTTT. Amino acids: CASSHRQLNTEAFF.

The rearrangement joins TRBV6-5 to TRBJ2-2; perhaps TRBD2 as D (6 bases). There are 15 residues in the CDR3. V lost 6 bases and J lost 7, with 18 bases in between. Looked up from germline, CDR1 is MNHEY and CDR2 is SVGAGI. The CDR3 DNA sequence: TGTGCCAGCAGAGCCCCGGGAGCCCCGGGCGGGGAGCTGTTTTTT. This translates into CASRAPGAPGGELFF.

This rearrangement joins TRBV4-1 to TRBJ2-1; TRBD1 is a possible D gene (6 bases). Germline V gene sequence: CDR1 MGHRA, CDR2 YSYEKL. This CDR3 region has 17 residues. The V end was cut by 3 bases, the J end by 4 bases, with 19 bases between. Here the CDR3 DNA reads TGCGCCAGCAGCCACAAGACCCAGGGGTTTATGTACAATGAGCAGTTCTTC. Residues: CASSHKTQGFMYNEQFF.

The CDR3 here is CASSPLDREEGYTF. Written as DNA, the CDR3 is TGTGCCAGTAGTCCCTTGGACAGGGAAGAAGGCTACACCTTC. This chain uses TRBV19 with TRBJ1-2, with 8 bases fitting TRBD1. The V segment lost 5 bases and the J segment 8 bases; nucleotides outside the gene matches: 10. The CDR3 has 14 amino acids. The germline CDR1 and CDR2 sequences are LNHDA and SQIVND (reference sequence).

This clone was detected once. The chain uses TRBV2 and TRBJ1-5; D unclear. CDR3 length equals 13 residues. Germline assignment: CDR1 SNHLY and CDR2 FYNNEI. Trimming cost V 11 bases and J 3 bases, with 14 bases left between them. The CDR3 nucleotides read TGTGCCGGTACAACAAGTCCCAATCAGCCCCAGCATTTT. Translated: CAGTTSPNQPQHF.

The chain links TRBV6-1 to TRBJ2-2; 8 bases fit TRBD2. Germline trimming cut 10 bases from V and 6 bases from J; bases unmatched to any gene: 13. Germline values: CDR1 MNHNS, CDR2 SASEGT. This CDR3 spans 15 amino acids. CDR3 region: CAMGGYSGIPGELFF. In DNA form, the CDR3 reads TGTGCCATGGGGGGGTATAGCGGGATCCCCGGGGAGCTGTTTTTT.

Concerning this clone itself: Different DNA sequences within this sample yield the same CDR3. The genes are TRBV5-1 and TRBJ2-1; 7 positions match TRBD2. The CDR3 has 14 residues. V was pared by 0 bases and J by 5 bases, with 2 bases of the junction left unmatched. Germline loops: CDR1 SGHRS, CDR2 YFSETQ. As DNA, the CDR3 is TGCGCCAGCAGCTTGGGACTAGCAGACAATGAGCAGTTCTTC. This codes for CASSLGLADNEQFF.

V and J are TRBV5-4 and TRBJ2-3, with 10 positions matching TRBD2. CDR1 SGHNT and CDR2 YYREEE come from the germline V gene (reference sequence). Germline trimming cut 4 bases from V and 0 bases from J; bases unmatched to any gene: 11. The CDR3 spans 18 residues. The CDR3 region has the DNA TGTGCCAGCAGCGGTGAGCGGGGGGGCCTCTCCAGCACAGATACGCAGTATTTT. It yields the protein CASSGERGGLSSTDTQYF.

V and J are TRBV6-6 and TRBJ1-1, with a weak D call TRBD1 (5 bases). The CDR3 length is 14 residues. Germline V gene data show CDR1 as MNHNY and CDR2 as SVGAGI (reference sequence). V shed 6 bases and J shed 1 base, with 12 bases lying between them. The CDR3 protein is CASSREGANTEAFF. CDR3 DNA: TGTGCCAGCAGCCGCGAAGGGGCGAACACTGAAGCTTTCTTT.

The genes are TRBV9 and TRBJ2-7; TRBD1 is a possible D gene (5 bases). Germline V gene sequence: CDR1 SGDLS, CDR2 YYNGEE. The CDR3 has 16 amino acids. The V end lost 3 bases, the J end lost 0 bases, and 16 bases lay between the germline ends. CDR3 amino acids: CASSAGTGWSSYEQYF. CDR3 nucleotides: TGTGCCAGCAGCGCTGGAACAGGTTGGAGCTCCTACGAGCAGTACTTC.